This TCR beta chain was obtained from a study of CD8 T cells in Susac syndrome. TEMRA cells were FACS-enriched, while CD8+ and CD4+ T cells were negatively isolated. RNA was extracted with the RNeasy kit, and a quantity of about 0.45 to 1 ug was reverse transcribed using random hexamers. A single record per CDR3 protein comes from TCRdb applying MiXCR to the immunoSEQ multiplex PCR reads. The repertoire consists of about 300,000 distinct CDR3 sequences, with 89% occurring once and the leading ten covering about 0.17%. Deletions cut 5 bases from V and 4 bases from J, with 12 bases between. Germline CDR1 MDHEN, CDR2 SYDVKM. This CDR3 is 14 amino acids long.

This chain uses TRBV28 with TRBJ1-5; D is ambiguous. Specimen: CD8+ T cells from PBMCs. The sequence derives from a human donor with multiple sclerosis. CDR3 nucleotide sequence: TGTGCCAGCAGTCCTAGACGGACTAATCAGCCCCAGCATTTT. Protein sequence: CASSPRRTNQPQHF.